The next 6 T cell receptor beta chains were all read from a single sample in a study of CD8 T cells in Susac syndrome. Random-hexamer reverse transcription was applied to roughly 0.45 to 1 ug RNA. TCRdb recomputed calls from the immunoSEQ multiplex PCR reads with MiXCR, one row per CDR3 protein. The data hold under 200,000 distinct CDR3 sequences, with 90% to 95% observed a single time. The sequencing sample was made of CD4+ T cells from PBMCs. These receptors were obtained from a human donor in good health.

The gene calls are TRBV6-2 or TRBV6-3 and TRBJ2-1; D is uncertain. This CDR3 comprises 14 residues. Trimming took 5 bases from V and 3 from J, leaving 11 bases between them. Germline V CDR1 and CDR2: MNHEY, SVGEGT. The CDR3 loop reads CASSPGSLYNEQFF. The CDR3 nucleotides are TGTGCCAGCAGTCCCGGCAGTCTCTACAATGAGCAGTTCTTC.

V usage is TRBV29-1 and J usage is TRBJ1-1; D might be TRBD1 (5 bases). CDR1 and CDR2 (germline): SQVTM, ANQGSEA. With 4 bases removed from V and 2 bases from J, the gap between germline ends came to 14 bases. This CDR3 is 14 amino acids long. In DNA form, the CDR3 reads TGCAGCGTTGGTCTATCGACAGCAAACACTGAAGCTTTCTTT. Translating it yields CSVGLSTANTEAFF.

The V and J genes are TRBV18 and TRBJ1-3; D unresolved. This CDR3 spans 13 amino acids. From germline, CDR1 is KGHSH and CDR2 LQKENI. With 4 bases removed from V and 0 bases from J, the gap between germline ends came to 4 bases. The CDR3 region is CASSQTSGNTIYF. The CDR3 region has the DNA TGTGCCAGCTCACAGACCTCTGGAAACACCATATATTTT.

The J gene is TRBJ2-1, the V gene TRBV9; TRBD2 agrees at 11 bases. Losses at the gene ends were 3 bases for V and 10 bases for J; bases not matched to a gene: 9. The CDR3 totals 15 residues. Germline V gives CDR1 SGDLS, CDR2 YYNGEE. The CDR3: CASSASSGGFREQFF. The DNA for the CDR3 is TGTGCCAGCAGCGCCTCTAGCGGGGGGTTCCGGGAGCAGTTCTTC.

The chain has TRBV18 and TRBJ2-5; D may be TRBD2 (5 bases). The V gene's germline CDR1 is KGHSH and CDR2 LQKENI. The CDR3 has 15 amino acids. Trimming took 0 bases from V and 3 from J, leaving 11 bases between them. The CDR3 here is CASSPPSETKETQYF. CDR3 in DNA: TGTGCCAGCTCACCACCGTCAGAGACTAAAGAGACCCAGTACTTC.

V gene TRBV6-2 or TRBV6-3 combines with J gene TRBJ2-3; D is ambiguous. This CDR3 has 14 amino acids. Germline V gives CDR1 MNHEY, CDR2 SVGEGT. The V end was cut by 6 bases, the J end by 5 bases, with 15 bases between. The CDR3 nucleotides are TGTGCCAGCAGCTCAAACCGGGTCGGAGATACGCAGTATTTT. Translation: CASSSNRVGDTQYF.